This T cell receptor beta chain was identified during a study of CD8 T cells in Susac syndrome. Random hexamers served to reverse transcribe about 0.45 to 1 ug RNA. TCRdb recomputed calls from the immunoSEQ multiplex PCR reads with MiXCR, one row per CDR3 protein. Here the sample spans some 450,000 distinct CDR3 sequences, approximately 85% being singletons. Trimming cost V 3 bases and J 8 bases, with 10 bases left between them. The CDR3 extends over 12 amino acids. The germline V gene has CDR1 MDHEN and CDR2 SYDVKM. The receptor was derived from a human donor with multiple sclerosis. V gene TRBV28 combines with J gene TRBJ1-2; D not certain. What was sequenced was CD8+ T cells from PBMCs. The CDR3 nucleotides are TGTGCCAGCAGTTTGGCCACTTGGGGCTACACCTTC. As protein: CASSLATWGYTF.